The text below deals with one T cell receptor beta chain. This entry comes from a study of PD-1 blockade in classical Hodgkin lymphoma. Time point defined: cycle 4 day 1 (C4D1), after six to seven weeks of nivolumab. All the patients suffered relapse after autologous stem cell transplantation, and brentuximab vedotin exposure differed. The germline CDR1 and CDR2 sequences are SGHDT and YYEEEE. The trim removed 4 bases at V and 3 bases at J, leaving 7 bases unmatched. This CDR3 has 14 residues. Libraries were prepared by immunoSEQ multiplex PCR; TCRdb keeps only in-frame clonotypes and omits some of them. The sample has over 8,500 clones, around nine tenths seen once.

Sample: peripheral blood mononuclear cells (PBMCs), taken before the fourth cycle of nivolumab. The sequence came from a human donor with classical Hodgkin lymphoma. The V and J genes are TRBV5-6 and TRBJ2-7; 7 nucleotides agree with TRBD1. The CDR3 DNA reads TGTGCCAGCAGCCCGACAGGGAGAATCTACGAGCAGTACTTC. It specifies CASSPTGRIYEQYF.